This passage covers 15 T cell receptor beta chains from one sample sequenced in a study of response to subunit inactivated influenza vaccine. MiXCR, run by TCRdb on the RT-PCR reads, gives a single entry per CDR3 protein. The sample includes approximately 680,000 distinct CDR3 sequences, 15% to 18% seen only once; the top ten take about 9.9%. The source material was PBMCs from blood, sampled about 11 days after vaccination. These receptors all come from a man between 50 and 59 years old who received an inactivated influenza vaccine.

V and J are TRBV5-1 and TRBJ2-1, with 10 bases fitting TRBD1. The CDR3 spans 15 residues. The V segment lost 4 bases and the J segment 5 bases; nucleotides outside the gene matches: 6. Germline CDR1 SGHRS, CDR2 YFSETQ. The CDR3 DNA follows: TGCGCCAGCAGCCAAAGACAGGGGGCGGACAATGAGCAGTTCTTC. Amino acids: CASSQRQGADNEQFF.

This clonotype was observed a few times. This rearrangement joins TRBV5-1 to TRBJ2-7; possibly TRBD1 or TRBD2 for D (5 bases each). CDR3 length equals 13 residues. Germline-derived CDR1 and CDR2 are SGHRS and YFSETQ. V was trimmed by 4 bases and J by 4 bases, leaving 12 bases between them. The CDR3 nucleotides read TGCGCCAGCAGCAAGGGGACCACTTACGAGCAGTACTTC. This codes for CASSKGTTYEQYF.

This clonotype was seen only a few times. V usage is TRBV4-1 and J usage is TRBJ1-2; the D is unclear. The germline gives CDR1 MGHRA, CDR2 YSYEKL. V was shortened by 4 bases and J by 1 base, with 13 bases between the two germline ends. CDR3 length: 15 amino acids. CDR3 sequence: CASSRIVGSNYGYTF. CDR3 coding DNA: TGCGCCAGCAGCCGGATCGTAGGGAGTAACTATGGCTACACCTTC.

There are a few counts of this clonotype. The CDR3 sequence is CASSQERTRLSPNQPQHF. DNA for the CDR3: TGTGCCAGCAGCCAAGAAAGGACACGGTTAAGCCCCAATCAGCCCCAGCATTTT. The genes are TRBV14 and TRBJ1-5, with D maybe TRBD1 (5 bases). In germline, CDR1 is SGHDN, CDR2 FVKESK. With 0 bases removed from V and 3 bases from J, the gap between germline ends came to 18 bases. CDR3 length equals 18 residues. The full variable domain, completed using reference TRBV14 and TRBJ1-5, is EAGVTQFPSHSVIEKGQTVTLRCDPISGHDNLYWYRRVMGKEIKFLLHFVKESKQDESGMPNNRFLAERTGGTYSTLKVQPAELEDSGVYFCASSQERTRLSPNQPQHFGDGTRLSIL.

This clonotype was seen a handful of times. This chain links TRBV7-8 with TRBJ2-7; 7 bases agree with TRBD1. The CDR3 has 15 residues. Germline trimming cut 5 bases from V and 3 bases from J; bases unmatched to any gene: 10. The germline V gene has CDR1 SGHVS and CDR2 FQNEAQ. The CDR3 sequence: CASSLGTANVYEQYF. As DNA, the CDR3 is TGTGCCAGCAGCCTTGGGACAGCAAACGTCTACGAGCAGTACTTC. Together with reference TRBV7-8 and TRBJ2-7, the CDR3 gives the full variable domain: GAGVSQSPRYKVAKRGQDVALRCDPISGHVSLFWYQQALGQGPEFLTYFQNEAQLDKSGLPSDRFFAERPEGSVSTLKIQRTQQEDSAVYLCASSLGTANVYEQYFGPGTRLTVT.

This clonotype has just a few counts. The chain is built from TRBV20-1 and TRBJ2-7; D is possibly TRBD1 or TRBD2 (7 bases each). Per germline, CDR1 DFQATT and CDR2 SNEGSKA (reference sequence). V was shortened by 0 bases and J by 4 bases, with 16 bases between the two germline ends. The CDR3 covers 15 residues. The CDR3 nucleotides are TGCAGTGCTAGAGATTCGGGGCAGGGGGGGTACGAGCAGTACTTC. This codes for CSARDSGQGGYEQYF.

The rearrangement uses TRBV5-1 and TRBJ1-3, with unresolved D. V lost 0 bases, J lost 5 bases, and 6 bases lay in between. CDR1 and CDR2 (germline): SGHRS, YFSETQ. The CDR3 length is 13 residues. The DNA of the CDR3 is TGCGCCAGCAGCTTGGTCGGCAGAAACACCATATATTTT. Its protein is CASSLVGRNTIYF.

The sample holds a few counts of this clonotype. This chain uses TRBV20-1 with TRBJ2-1; tentatively, D is TRBD2 (5 bases). Trimming removed 1 base from V and 6 bases from J, with 13 bases in between. CDR1 DFQATT and CDR2 SNEGSKA come from the germline V gene (reference sequence). The CDR3 is 14 amino acids. The CDR3 region has the DNA TGCAGTGCTAGAGGTGCTAGCCTCCTCAATGAGCAGTTCTTC. This sequence encodes CSARGASLLNEQFF.

This clonotype was detected many times. CDR3 amino acids: CASSLGDRRSSPLHF. The CDR3 DNA is TGTGCCAGCAGTTTAGGGGACAGGAGGAGTTCACCCCTCCACTTT. The rearrangement joins TRBV12-3 or TRBV12-4 to TRBJ1-6, with 8 bases matching TRBD1. The CDR3 length is 15 residues. Trimming at V came to 1 base and at J to 9 bases, leaving 5 bases not matched to a gene.

A few counts support this clonotype. V usage is TRBV12-3 or TRBV12-4 and J usage is TRBJ1-5; D is unclear. The CDR3 consists of 15 residues. With 5 bases removed from V and 2 bases from J, the gap between germline ends came to 13 bases. CDR3 residues: CASSPGRLGNQPQHF. As DNA, the CDR3 is TGTGCCAGCAGTCCCGGCAGGCTCGGCAATCAGCCCCAGCATTTT.

The sample holds many counts of this clonotype. The chain couples TRBV12-3 or TRBV12-4 to TRBJ2-1; 9 bases fit TRBD2. After removal of 3 bases from V and 8 bases from J, the junction contained 8 bases not matched to a gene. The CDR3 covers 15 residues. The CDR3 nucleotides read TGTGCCAGCAGTTTGGGCGGGGGGGTCGTGGATGAGCAGTTCTTC. Translated: CASSLGGGVVDEQFF.

This clonotype occurred a few times. The V and J genes are TRBV24-1 and TRBJ1-5, with 9 bases that match TRBD1. In germline, CDR1 is KGHDR, CDR2 SFDVKD. This CDR3 is 16 amino acids long. V trimming: 3 bases; J trimming: 3 bases; junction bases outside the gene matches: 5. CDR3 in amino acids: CATSDSGTGLNQPQHF. The CDR3 bases are TGTGCCACCAGTGATAGCGGGACAGGGCTCAATCAGCCCCAGCATTTT.

The chain carries TRBV7-2 and TRBJ2-1; TRBD2 agrees at 7 bases. The V gene end was trimmed by 4 bases and the J gene end by 9 bases; junction bases not matched to a gene: 6. This CDR3 comprises 13 residues. Germline V gene lookup returns CDR1 SGHTA and CDR2 FQGNSA. CDR3 in amino acids: CASSSGGIGEQFF. The CDR3 bases are TGTGCCAGCAGCTCGGGGGGAATCGGTGAGCAGTTCTTC.

This clonotype was counted a few times. The chain combines TRBV28 with TRBJ1-2, with 8 bases identical to TRBD1. There are 15 residues in the CDR3. Per germline, CDR1 MDHEN and CDR2 SYDVKM. After removal of 6 bases from V and 5 bases from J, the junction contained 11 bases not matched to a gene. CDR3 residues: CASRNSDRVGYGYTF. CDR3 sequence (DNA): TGTGCCAGCAGAAACTCGGACAGGGTTGGGTATGGCTACACCTTC.

The chain links TRBV12-3 or TRBV12-4 to TRBJ2-1; 12 bases align to TRBD1. The CDR3 runs 15 residues. V was pared by 6 bases and J by 4 bases, with 4 bases of the junction left unmatched. CDR3 sequence: CASRRDRGQYNEQFF. DNA of the CDR3: TGTGCCAGCAGGCGGGACAGGGGGCAGTACAATGAGCAGTTCTTC.